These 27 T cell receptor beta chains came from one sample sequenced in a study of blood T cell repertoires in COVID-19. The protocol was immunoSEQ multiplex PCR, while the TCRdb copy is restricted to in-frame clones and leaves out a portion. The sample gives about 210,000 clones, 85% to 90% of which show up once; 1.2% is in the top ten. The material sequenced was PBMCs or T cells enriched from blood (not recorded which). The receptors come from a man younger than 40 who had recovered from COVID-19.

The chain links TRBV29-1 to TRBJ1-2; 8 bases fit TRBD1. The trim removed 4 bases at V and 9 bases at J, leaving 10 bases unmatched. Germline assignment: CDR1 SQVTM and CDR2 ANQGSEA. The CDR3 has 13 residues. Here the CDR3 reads CSVATDRGVSYTF. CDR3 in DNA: TGCAGCGTTGCCACTGACAGGGGTGTTAGCTACACCTTC.

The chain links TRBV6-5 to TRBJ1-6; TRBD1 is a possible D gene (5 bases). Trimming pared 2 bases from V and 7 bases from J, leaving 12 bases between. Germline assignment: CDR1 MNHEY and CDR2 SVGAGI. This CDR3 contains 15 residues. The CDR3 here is CASSYGRGGNSPLHF. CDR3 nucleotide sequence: TGTGCCAGCAGTTACGGAAGGGGAGGGAATTCACCCCTCCACTTT.

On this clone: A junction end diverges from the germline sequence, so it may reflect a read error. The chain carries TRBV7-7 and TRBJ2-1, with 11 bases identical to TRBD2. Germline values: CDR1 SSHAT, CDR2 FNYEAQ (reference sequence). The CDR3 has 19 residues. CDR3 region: CASSLEQTSGRLPYNEQFF. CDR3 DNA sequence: TGTGCTAGCAGCCTCGAACAAACTAGCGGGAGATTGCCTTACAATGAGCAGTTCTTC.

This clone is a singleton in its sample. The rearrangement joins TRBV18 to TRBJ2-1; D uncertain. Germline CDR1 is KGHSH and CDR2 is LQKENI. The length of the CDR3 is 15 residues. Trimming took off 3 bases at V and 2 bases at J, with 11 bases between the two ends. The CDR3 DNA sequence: TGTGCCAGCTCACCTATAGCTGGCCCCTACAATGAGCAGTTCTTC. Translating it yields CASSPIAGPYNEQFF.

CDR3 amino acids: CSVGDRVGGNEKLFF. The CDR3 DNA reads TGCAGCGTGGGGGACAGGGTCGGCGGGAATGAAAAACTGTTTTTT. This chain links TRBV29-1 with TRBJ1-4, with TRBD1 identical over 9 bases. In germline, CDR1 is SQVTM, CDR2 ANQGSEA. Trimming took 6 bases from V and 5 from J; bases not matched to a gene: 10. The CDR3 has 15 amino acids.

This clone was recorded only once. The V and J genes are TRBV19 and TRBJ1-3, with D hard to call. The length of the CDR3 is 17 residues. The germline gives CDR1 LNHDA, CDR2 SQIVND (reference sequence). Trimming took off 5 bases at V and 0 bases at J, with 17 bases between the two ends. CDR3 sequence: CASSPMALPRSGNTIYF. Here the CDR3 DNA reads TGTGCCAGTAGTCCGATGGCTCTGCCCCGCTCTGGAAACACCATATATTTT.

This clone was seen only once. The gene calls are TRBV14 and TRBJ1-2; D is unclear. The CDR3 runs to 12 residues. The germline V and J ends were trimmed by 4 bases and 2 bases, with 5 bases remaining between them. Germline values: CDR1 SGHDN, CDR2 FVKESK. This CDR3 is CASSRQNYGYTF. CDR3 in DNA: TGTGCCAGCAGCCGGCAGAACTATGGCTACACCTTC.

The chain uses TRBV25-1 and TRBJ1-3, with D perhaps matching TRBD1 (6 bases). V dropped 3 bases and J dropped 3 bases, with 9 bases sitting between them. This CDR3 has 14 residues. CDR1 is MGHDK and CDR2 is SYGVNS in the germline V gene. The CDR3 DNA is TGTGCCAGCAGTGAGACAGGACTTGGAAACACCATATATTTT. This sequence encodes CASSETGLGNTIYF.

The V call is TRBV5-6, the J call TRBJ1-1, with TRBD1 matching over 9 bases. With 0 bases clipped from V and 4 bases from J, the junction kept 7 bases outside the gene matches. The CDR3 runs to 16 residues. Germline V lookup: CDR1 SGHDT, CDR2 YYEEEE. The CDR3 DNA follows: TGTGCCAGCAGCTTGGCCAAGGGGACAGGGATCACTGAAGCTTTCTTT. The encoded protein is CASSLAKGTGITEAFF.

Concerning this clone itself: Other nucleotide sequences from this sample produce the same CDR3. CDR3 DNA: TGTGCCAGCAGTTTAGCGGGAGATACTGAAGCTTTCTTT. As protein: CASSLAGDTEAFF. This sequence joins TRBV12-3 or TRBV12-4 and TRBJ1-1; D remains ambiguous. The CDR3 sequence is 13 residues long. V shed 0 bases and J shed 5 bases, with 7 bases lying between them.

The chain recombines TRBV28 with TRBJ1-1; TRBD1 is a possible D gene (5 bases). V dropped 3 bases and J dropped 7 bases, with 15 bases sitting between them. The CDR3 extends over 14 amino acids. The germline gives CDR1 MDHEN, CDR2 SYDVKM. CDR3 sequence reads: CASSFRVGDGEAFF. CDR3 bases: TGTGCCAGCAGTTTCAGGGTAGGGGATGGTGAAGCTTTCTTT.

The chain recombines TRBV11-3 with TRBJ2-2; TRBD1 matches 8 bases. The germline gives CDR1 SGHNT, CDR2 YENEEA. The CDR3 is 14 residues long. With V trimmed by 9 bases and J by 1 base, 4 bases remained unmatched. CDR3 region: CASGDRLNTGELFF. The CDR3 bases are TGTGCCAGTGGGGACAGGCTGAACACCGGGGAGCTGTTTTTT.

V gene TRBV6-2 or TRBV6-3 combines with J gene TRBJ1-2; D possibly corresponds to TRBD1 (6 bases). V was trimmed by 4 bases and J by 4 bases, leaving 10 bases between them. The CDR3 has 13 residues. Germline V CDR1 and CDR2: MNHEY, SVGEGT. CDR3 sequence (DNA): TGTGCCAGCAGTTCCGGCAGGGGCTATGGCTACACCTTC. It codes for CASSSGRGYGYTF.

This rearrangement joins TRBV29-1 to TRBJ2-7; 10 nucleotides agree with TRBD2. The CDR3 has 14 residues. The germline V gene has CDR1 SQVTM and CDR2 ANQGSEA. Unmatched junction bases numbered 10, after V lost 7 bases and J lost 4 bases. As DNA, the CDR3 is TGCAGCGCCGGATCGGCTAGCGGGAGTTACGAGCAGTACTTC. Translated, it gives CSAGSASGSYEQYF.

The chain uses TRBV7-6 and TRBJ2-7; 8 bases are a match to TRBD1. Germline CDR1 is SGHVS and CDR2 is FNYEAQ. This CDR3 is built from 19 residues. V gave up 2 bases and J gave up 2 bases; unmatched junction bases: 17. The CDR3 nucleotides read TGTGCCAGCAGCTTACATCTTAGACCCGGGACAGGCCTTACCTACGAGCAGTACTTC. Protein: CASSLHLRPGTGLTYEQYF.

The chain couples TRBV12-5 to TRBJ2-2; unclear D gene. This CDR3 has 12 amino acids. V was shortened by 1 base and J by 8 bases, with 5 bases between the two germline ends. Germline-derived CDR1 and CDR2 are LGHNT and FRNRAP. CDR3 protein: CASGLDRGELFF. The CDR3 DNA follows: TGTGCTAGTGGTTTGGACCGGGGGGAGCTGTTTTTT.

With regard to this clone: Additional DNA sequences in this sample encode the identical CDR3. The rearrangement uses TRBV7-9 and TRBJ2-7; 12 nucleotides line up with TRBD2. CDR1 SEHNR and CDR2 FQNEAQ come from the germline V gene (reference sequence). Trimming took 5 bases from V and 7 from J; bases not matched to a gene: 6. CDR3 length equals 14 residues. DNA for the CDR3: TGTGCCAGCAGCCTACTAGCGGGAGGACGAGAGCAGTACTTC. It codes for CASSLLAGGREQYF.

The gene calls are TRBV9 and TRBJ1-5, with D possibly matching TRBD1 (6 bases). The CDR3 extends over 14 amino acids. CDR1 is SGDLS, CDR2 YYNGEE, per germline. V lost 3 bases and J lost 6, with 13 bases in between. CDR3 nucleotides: TGTGCCAGCAGCGCACAGGGAAGTACTCAGCCCCAGCATTTT. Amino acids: CASSAQGSTQPQHF.

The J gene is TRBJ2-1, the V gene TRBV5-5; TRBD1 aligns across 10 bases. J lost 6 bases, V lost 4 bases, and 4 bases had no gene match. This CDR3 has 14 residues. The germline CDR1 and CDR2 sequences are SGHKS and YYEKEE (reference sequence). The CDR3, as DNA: TGTGCCAGCAGCACCGGGACAGGGGCCAATGAGCAGTTCTTC. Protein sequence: CASSTGTGANEQFF.

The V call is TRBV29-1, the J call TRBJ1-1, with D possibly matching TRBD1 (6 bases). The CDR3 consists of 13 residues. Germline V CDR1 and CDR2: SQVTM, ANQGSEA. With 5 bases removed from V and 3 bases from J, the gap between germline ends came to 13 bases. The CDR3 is CSVFRRGDTEAFF. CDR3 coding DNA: TGCAGCGTTTTTCGCAGGGGAGACACTGAAGCTTTCTTT. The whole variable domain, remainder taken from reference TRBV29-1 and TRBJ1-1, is SAVISQKPSRDICQRGTSLTIQCQVDSQVTMMFWYRQQPGQSLTLIATANQGSEATYESGFVIDKFPISRPNLTFSTLTVSNMSPEDSSIYLCSVFRRGDTEAFFGQGTRLTVV.

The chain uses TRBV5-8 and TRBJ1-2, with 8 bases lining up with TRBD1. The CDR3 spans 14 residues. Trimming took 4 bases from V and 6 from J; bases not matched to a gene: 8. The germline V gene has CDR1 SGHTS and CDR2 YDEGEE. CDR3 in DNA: TGTGCCAGCAGCCGGGACAGGAACTGGAATGGCTACACCTTC. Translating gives CASSRDRNWNGYTF.

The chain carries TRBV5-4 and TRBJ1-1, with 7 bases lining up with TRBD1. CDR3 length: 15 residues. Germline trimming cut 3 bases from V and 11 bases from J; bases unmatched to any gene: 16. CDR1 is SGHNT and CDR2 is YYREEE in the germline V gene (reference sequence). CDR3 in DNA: TGTGCCAGCAGCTCCCGAGAGACAGGGAACCTTGACGCTTTCTTT. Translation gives CASSSRETGNLDAFF. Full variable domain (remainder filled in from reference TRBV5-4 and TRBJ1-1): ETGVTQSPTHLIKTRGQQVTLRCSSQSGHNTVSWYQQALGQGPQFIFQYYREEENGRGNFPPRFSGLQFPNYSSELNVNALELDDSALYLCASSSRETGNLDAFFGQGTRLTVV.

As DNA, the CDR3 is TGTGCCAGCTCACCAGGGCCAGATACGCAGTATTTT. Amino acid sequence: CASSPGPDTQYF. This sequence joins TRBV18 and TRBJ2-3; D gene unclear. CDR1 and CDR2 (germline): KGHSH, LQKENI. The CDR3 has 12 amino acids. V lost 2 bases, J lost 4 bases, and 4 bases lay in between.

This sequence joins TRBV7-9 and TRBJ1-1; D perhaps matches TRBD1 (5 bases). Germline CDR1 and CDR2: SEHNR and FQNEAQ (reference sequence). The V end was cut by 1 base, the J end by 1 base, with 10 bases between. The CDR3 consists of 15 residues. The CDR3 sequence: CASSLGDRENTEAFF. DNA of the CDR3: TGTGCCAGCAGCTTAGGAGACAGAGAGAACACTGAAGCTTTCTTT.

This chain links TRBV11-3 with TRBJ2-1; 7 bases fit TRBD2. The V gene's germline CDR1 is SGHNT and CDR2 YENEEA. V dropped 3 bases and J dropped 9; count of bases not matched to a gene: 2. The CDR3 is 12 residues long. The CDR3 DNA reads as TGTGCCAGCAGCTTGGGGGGGACTGAGCAGTTCTTC. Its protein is CASSLGGTEQFF. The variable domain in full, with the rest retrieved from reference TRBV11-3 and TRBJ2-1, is EAGVVQSPRYKIIEKKQPVAFWCNPISGHNTLYWYLQNLGQGPELLIRYENEEAVDDSQLPKDRFSAERLKGVDSTLKIQPAELGDSAVYLCASSLGGTEQFFGPGTRLTVL.

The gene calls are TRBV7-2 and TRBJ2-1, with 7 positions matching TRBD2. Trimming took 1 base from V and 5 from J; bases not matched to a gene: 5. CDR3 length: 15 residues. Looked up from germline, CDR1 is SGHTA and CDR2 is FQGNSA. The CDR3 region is CASSLVGGSDNEQFF. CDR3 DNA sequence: TGTGCCAGCAGCTTAGTTGGCGGGAGCGACAATGAGCAGTTCTTC. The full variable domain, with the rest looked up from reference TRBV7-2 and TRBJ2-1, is GAGVSQSPSNKVTEKGKDVELRCDPISGHTALYWYRQSLGQGLEFLIYFQGNSAPDKSGLPSDRFSAERTGGSVSTLTIQRTQQEDSAVYLCASSLVGGSDNEQFFGPGTRLTVL.

CDR3 region: CASTYRLEGATGNTEAFF. The CDR3 coding sequence is TGTGCCAGTACCTATAGATTAGAGGGGGCAACCGGTAACACTGAAGCTTTCTTT. V is TRBV19 and J is TRBJ1-1; TRBD1 matches 7 bases. Germline lookup yields CDR1 LNHDA and CDR2 SQIVND (reference sequence). There are 18 residues in the CDR3. V trimming: 7 bases; J trimming: 2 bases; junction bases outside the gene matches: 19.